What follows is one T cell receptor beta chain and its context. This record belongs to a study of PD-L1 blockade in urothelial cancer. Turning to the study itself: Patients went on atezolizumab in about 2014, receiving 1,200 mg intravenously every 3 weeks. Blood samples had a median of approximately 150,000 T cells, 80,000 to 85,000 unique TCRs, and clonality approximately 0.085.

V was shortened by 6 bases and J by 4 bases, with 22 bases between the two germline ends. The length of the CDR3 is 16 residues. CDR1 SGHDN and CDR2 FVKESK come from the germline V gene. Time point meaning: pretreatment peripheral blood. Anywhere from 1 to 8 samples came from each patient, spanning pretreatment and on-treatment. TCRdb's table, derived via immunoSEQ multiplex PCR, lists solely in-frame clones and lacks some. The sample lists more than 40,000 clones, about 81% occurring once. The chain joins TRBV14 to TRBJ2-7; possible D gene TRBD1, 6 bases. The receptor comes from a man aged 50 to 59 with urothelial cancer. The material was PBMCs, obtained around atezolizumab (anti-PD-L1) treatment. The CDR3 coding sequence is TGTGCCAGCAGTACATGGGCCGGGGACAATCCGTACGAGCAGTACTTC. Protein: CASSTWAGDNPYEQYF.